This T cell receptor beta chain was profiled in a study of naive and memory T cell subsets. Study results and limitations: Diversity fell and Gini index rose from naive through CM, EM, EMRA. There was no ground truth to check naive and memory subset results.

The beta constant-region primer was an equimolar mix of two oligonucleotides covering TRBC1 and TRBC2. Ligated cDNA was amplified by four rounds of PCR with nested alpha and beta constant-region primers and SP2. TCRdb analysed the UMI-ligation and nested PCR reads with MiXCR anew, one entry per CDR3 protein. The data hold 95,000 to 150,000 distinct CDR3 sequences, with 35% to 40% observed a single time. The junction had 12 bases not matched to a gene; V was cut back by 0 bases and J by 6 bases. The CDR3 has 18 amino acids. Germline V gene lookup returns CDR1 KGHDR and CDR2 SFDVKD. Comment on this clonotype: As yet, its antigen is unknown.

CD4+ T cell IFNgamma after overnight CMV lysate exposure gave donor CMV status. Cells stained for CD3, CD4, CD8, CD45RA and CD27 were sorted into four subsets. The specimen was central memory CD4+ T cells from blood. This receptor was identified in a human donor in good health. The chain uses TRBV24-1 and TRBJ2-2; 7 nucleotides line up with TRBD1. In nucleotides, the CDR3 is TGTGCCACCAGTGATTTGCCCCGACAGGGCTTTGGTGCCGGGGAGCTGTTTTTT. Protein product: CATSDLPRQGFGAGELFF.